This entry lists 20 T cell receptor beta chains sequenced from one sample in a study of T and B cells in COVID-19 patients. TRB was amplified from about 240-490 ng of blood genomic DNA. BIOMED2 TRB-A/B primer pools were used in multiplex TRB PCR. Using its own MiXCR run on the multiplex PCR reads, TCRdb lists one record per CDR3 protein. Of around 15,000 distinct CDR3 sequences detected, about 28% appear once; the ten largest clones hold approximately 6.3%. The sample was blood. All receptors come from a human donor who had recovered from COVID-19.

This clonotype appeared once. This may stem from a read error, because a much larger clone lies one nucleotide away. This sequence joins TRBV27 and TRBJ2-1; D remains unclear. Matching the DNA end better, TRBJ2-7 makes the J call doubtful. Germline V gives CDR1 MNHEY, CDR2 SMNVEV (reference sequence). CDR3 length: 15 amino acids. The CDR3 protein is CASSLSVAAYNEQYF. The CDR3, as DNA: TGTGCCAGCAGTTTATCGGTTGCAGCCTACAATGAGCAGTACTTC.

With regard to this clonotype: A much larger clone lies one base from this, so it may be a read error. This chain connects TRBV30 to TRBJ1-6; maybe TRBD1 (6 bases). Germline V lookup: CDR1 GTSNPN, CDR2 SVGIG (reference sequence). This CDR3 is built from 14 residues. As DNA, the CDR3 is TGTGCCCGGAGTAGGCACAGGGACAATTCACCCCTCCACTTT. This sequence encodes CARSRHRDNSPLHF.

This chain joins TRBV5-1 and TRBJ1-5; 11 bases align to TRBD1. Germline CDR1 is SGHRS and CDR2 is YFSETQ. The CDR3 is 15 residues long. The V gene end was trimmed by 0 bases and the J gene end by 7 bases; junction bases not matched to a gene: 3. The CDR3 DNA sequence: TGCGCCAGCAGCTTGGAAGGGGACAGGGGGCAGCCCCAGCATTTT. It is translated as CASSLEGDRGQPQHF.

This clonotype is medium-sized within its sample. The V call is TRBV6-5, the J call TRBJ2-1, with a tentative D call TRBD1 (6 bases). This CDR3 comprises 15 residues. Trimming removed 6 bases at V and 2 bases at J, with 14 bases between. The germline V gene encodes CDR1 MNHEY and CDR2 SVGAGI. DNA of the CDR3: TGTGCCAGCAGGGGTCTTAGGACAGCCTACAATGAGCAGTTCTTC. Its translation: CASRGLRTAYNEQFF.

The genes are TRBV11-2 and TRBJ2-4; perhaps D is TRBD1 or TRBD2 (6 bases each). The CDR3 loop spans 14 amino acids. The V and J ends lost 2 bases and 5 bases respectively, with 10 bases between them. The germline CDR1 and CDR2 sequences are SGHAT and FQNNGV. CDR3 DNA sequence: TGTGCCAGCAGCTTATGGGGGGCGGAAAACATTCAGTACTTC. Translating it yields CASSLWGAENIQYF. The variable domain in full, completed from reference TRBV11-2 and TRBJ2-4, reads EAGVAQSPRYKIIEKRQSVAFWCNPISGHATLYWYQQILGQGPKLLIQFQNNGVVDDSQLPKDRFSAERLKGVDSTLKIQPAKLEDSAVYLCASSLWGAENIQYFGAGTRLSVL.

The CDR3 DNA sequence: TGTGCCAGCAGCTTGGAGTATTACAGGGACTCCCTCTTCTTT. Translating it yields CASSLEYYRDSLFF. The chain couples TRBV7-2 to TRBJ1-1, with D possibly being TRBD1 (6 bases). Between the trimmed V and J ends, which lost 3 bases and 14 bases, there was a span of 22 bases. The CDR3 totals 14 residues. Germline V gene data show CDR1 as SGHTA and CDR2 as FQGNSA. Using reference TRBV7-2 and TRBJ1-1 for the parts outside the CDR3, the full variable domain is GAGVSQSPSNKVTEKGKDVELRCDPISGHTALYWYRQSLGQGLEFLIYFQGNSAPDKSGLPSDRFSAERTGGSVSTLTIQRTQQEDSAVYLCASSLEYYRDSLFFGQGTRLTVV.

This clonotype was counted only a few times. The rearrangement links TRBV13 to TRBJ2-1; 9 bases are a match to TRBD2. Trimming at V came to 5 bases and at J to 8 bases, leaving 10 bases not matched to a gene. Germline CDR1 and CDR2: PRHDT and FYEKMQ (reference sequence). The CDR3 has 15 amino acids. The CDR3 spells CASSLPGTSSHEQFF. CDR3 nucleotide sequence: TGTGCCAGCAGCCTACCCGGGACTAGCTCCCATGAGCAGTTCTTC.

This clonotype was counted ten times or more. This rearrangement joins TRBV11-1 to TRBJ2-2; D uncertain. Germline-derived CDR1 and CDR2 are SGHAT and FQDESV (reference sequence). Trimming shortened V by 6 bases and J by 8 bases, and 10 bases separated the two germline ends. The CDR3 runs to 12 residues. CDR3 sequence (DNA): TGTGCCAGCAGACAAGTAGATGGGGAGCTGTTTTTT. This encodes CASRQVDGELFF.

CDR3 region: CSARDREAGELFF. CDR3 DNA: TGCAGTGCTAGGGACAGGGAGGCCGGGGAGCTGTTTTTT. V gene TRBV20-1 combines with J gene TRBJ2-2; TRBD1 matches at 8 bases. CDR1 DFQATT and CDR2 SNEGSKA come from the germline V gene (reference sequence). J lost 6 bases, V lost 3 bases, and 3 bases had no gene match. There are 13 residues in the CDR3.

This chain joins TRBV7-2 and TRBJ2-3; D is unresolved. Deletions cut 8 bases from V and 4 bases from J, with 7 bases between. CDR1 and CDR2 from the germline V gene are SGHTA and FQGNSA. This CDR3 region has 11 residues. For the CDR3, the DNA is TGTGCCAGCCGAACTGCAGATACGCAGTATTTT. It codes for CASRTADTQYF. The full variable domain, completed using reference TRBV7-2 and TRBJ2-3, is GAGVSQSPSNKVTEKGKDVELRCDPISGHTALYWYRQSLGQGLEFLIYFQGNSAPDKSGLPSDRFSAERTGGSVSTLTIQRTQQEDSAVYLCASRTADTQYFGPGTRLTVL.

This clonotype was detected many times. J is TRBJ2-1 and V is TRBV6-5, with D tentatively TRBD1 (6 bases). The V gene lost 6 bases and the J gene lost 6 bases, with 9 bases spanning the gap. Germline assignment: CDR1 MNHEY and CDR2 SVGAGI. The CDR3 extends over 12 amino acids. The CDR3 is CASRDRPNEQFF. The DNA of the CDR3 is TGTGCCAGCAGGGACAGACCCAATGAGCAGTTCTTC.

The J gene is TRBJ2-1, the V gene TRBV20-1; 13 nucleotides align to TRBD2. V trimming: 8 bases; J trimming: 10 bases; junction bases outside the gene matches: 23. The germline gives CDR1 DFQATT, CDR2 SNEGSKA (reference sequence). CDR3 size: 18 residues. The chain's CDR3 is CSSPGRMQLAGGPGEQFF. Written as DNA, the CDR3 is TGCAGTTCTCCGGGGCGCATGCAACTAGCGGGAGGGCCCGGGGAGCAGTTCTTC.

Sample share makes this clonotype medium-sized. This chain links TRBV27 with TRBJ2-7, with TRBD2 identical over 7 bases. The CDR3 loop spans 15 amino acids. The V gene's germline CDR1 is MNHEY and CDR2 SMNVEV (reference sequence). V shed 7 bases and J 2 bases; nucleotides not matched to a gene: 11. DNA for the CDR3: TGTGCCAGCAACCGTGGCGGGAGCGCTACCTACGAGCAGTACTTC. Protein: CASNRGGSATYEQYF.

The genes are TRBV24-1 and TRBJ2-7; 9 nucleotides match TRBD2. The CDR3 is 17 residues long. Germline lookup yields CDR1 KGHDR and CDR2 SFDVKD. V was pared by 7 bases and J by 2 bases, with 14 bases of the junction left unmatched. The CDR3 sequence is CATSDQTGTSRPYEQYF. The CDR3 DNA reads TGTGCCACCAGCGATCAAACCGGGACTAGCAGACCCTACGAGCAGTACTTC.

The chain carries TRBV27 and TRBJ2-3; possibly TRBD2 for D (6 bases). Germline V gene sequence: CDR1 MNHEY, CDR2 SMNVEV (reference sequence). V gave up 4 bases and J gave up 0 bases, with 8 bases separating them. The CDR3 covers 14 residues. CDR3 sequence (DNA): TGTGCCAGCAGTTGGGGAGGCAGCACAGATACGCAGTATTTT. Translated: CASSWGGSTDTQYF.

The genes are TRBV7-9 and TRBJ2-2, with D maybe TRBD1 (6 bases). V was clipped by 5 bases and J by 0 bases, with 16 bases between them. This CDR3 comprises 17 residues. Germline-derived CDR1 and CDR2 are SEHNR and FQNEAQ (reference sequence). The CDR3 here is CASSARPGQTNTGELFF. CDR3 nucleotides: TGTGCCAGCAGCGCCCGCCCCGGACAGACGAACACCGGGGAGCTGTTTTTT. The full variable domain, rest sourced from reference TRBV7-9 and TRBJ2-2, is DTGVSQNPRHKITKRGQNVTFRCDPISEHNRLYWYRQTLGQGPEFLTYFQNEAQLEKSRLLSDRFSAERPKGSFSTLEIQRTEQGDSAMYLCASSARPGQTNTGELFFGEGSRLTVL.

CDR3 in amino acids: CASSLWSNQPQHF. The CDR3 DNA reads TGTGCCAGCAGTTTATGGAGCAATCAGCCCCAGCATTTT. The chain employs TRBV27 and TRBJ1-5; no clear D gene. The CDR3 is 13 residues long. Germline V gives CDR1 MNHEY, CDR2 SMNVEV (reference sequence). V lost 1 base to trimming and J lost 1 base, with 2 bases between them.

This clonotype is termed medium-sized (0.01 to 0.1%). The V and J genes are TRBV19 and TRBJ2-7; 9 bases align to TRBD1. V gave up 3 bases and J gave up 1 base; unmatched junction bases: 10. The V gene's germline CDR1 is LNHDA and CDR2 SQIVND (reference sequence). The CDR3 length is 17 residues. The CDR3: CASSIGTGNPISYEQYF. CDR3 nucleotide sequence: TGTGCCAGTAGTATTGGGACAGGGAACCCCATTTCCTACGAGCAGTACTTC.

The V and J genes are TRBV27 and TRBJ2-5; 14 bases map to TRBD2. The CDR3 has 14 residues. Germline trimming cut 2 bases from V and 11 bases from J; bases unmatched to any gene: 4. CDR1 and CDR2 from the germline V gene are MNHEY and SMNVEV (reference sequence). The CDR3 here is CASSLGTSGSWQYF. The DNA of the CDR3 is TGTGCCAGCAGTTTAGGGACTAGCGGGAGTTGGCAGTACTTC.

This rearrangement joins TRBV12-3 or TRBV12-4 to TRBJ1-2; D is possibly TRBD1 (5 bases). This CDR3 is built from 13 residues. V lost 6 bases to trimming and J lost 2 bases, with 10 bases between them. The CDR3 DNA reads TGTGCCAGCAGCGGGACTCTAAACTATGGCTACACCTTC. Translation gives CASSGTLNYGYTF.